The 25 T cell receptor beta chains in this list originate from one sample, sequenced in a study of Tregs in tolerant kidney transplant recipients. Some clones are missing from TCRdb's copy, which holds only in-frame ones; the method was immunoSEQ multiplex PCR. Here the sample table reports about 48,000 clones. Source: CD4+ T cells from blood, taken before the transplant. Receptors originate from a human donor who received a combined kidney and bone marrow transplant.

On this clone: The CDR3 end falls 3 residues outside the read, so it is completed with the germline J gene. V gene TRBV7-6 combines with J gene TRBJ2-5; 16 bases are a match to TRBD2. CDR1 is SGHVS and CDR2 is FNYEAQ in the germline V gene. The CDR3 length is 17 residues. V was clipped by 3 bases and J by 3 bases; unmatched bases: 4. The CDR3 bases that were read are TGTGCCAGCAGCTTCGGGACTAGCGGGGGGGAAAAAGAGACC. Translated, it gives CASSFGTSGGEKET. The whole CDR3 region reads CASSFGTSGGEKETQYF.

As to this clone: The read comes to an end 3 residues before the CDR3 does, leaving the germline J gene to fill in the end. The chain recombines TRBV7-2 with TRBJ2-5; 7 bases agree with TRBD2. CDR3 length equals 14 residues. Germline V CDR1 and CDR2: SGHTA, FQGNSA. The J segment lost 5 bases and the V segment lost 4 bases, leaving 7 bases of the junction unmatched. The CDR3 reads CASSYQAGRETQYF. Incomplete CDR3 DNA: TGTGCCAGCAGCTACCAAGCGGGAAGGGAGACC. The full variable domain, with the rest looked up from reference TRBV7-2 and TRBJ2-5, is GAGVSQSPSNKVTEKGKDVELRCDPISGHTALYWYRQSLGQGLEFLIYFQGNSAPDKSGLPSDRFSAERTGGSVSTLTIQRTQQEDSAVYLCASSYQAGRETQYFGPGTRLLVL.

Note on this clone: The read ends 3 residues shy of where the CDR3 ends; the end is completed using the germline J gene. V gene TRBV5-1 combines with J gene TRBJ2-7; 7 bases fit TRBD1. V was pared by 4 bases and J by 3 bases, with 7 bases of the junction left unmatched. Germline assignment: CDR1 SGHRS and CDR2 YFSETQ. The CDR3 is 14 amino acids. Incomplete CDR3 DNA: TGCGCCAGCAGCCCCACCGGGACAGTCTACGAG. Encoded protein: CASSPTGTVYE. The CDR3 as a whole reads CASSPTGTVYEQYF.

As for this clone: The CDR3 goes on 3 residues after the read ends, and that part is filled in from the germline J gene. The chain couples TRBV19 to TRBJ1-1; D is perhaps TRBD1 (6 bases). This CDR3 comprises 15 residues. The germline V gene has CDR1 LNHDA and CDR2 SQIVND (reference sequence). Trimming cost V 5 bases and J 0 bases, with 13 bases left between them. The CDR3 spells CASSPPTGLNTEAFF. Incomplete CDR3 DNA: TGTGCCAGTAGTCCCCCGACAGGACTGAACACTGAA.

Points on this clone: The CDR3 is cut off 3 residues early in the read; its end comes from the germline J gene. This chain connects TRBV7-9 to TRBJ2-1, with TRBD1 as a possible D gene (6 bases). From germline, CDR1 is SEHNR and CDR2 FQNEAQ (reference sequence). The CDR3 length is 14 residues. The V and J ends lost 5 bases and 7 bases respectively, with 15 bases between them. The part of the CDR3 DNA that was read is TGTGCCAGCAGCCAGGGGCAGGTATGGAATGAG. It translates to CASSQGQVWNE. The whole CDR3 region reads CASSQGQVWNEQFF.

In regard to this clone: Read coverage stops 3 residues before the CDR3 terminus; the germline J gene supplies the remainder. The rearrangement joins TRBV18 to TRBJ2-1; TRBD2 might be the D (7 bases). The CDR3 is 15 residues long. Per the germline V gene, CDR1 is KGHSH and CDR2 is LQKENI. Trimming took off 8 bases at V and 3 bases at J, with 17 bases between the two ends. The CDR3 protein is CASEGGGRIYNEQFF. CDR3 DNA, as far as it was read: TGTGCCAGCGAGGGGGGGGGACGGATCTACAATGAG.

As regards this clone: From the germline J gene comes the end of the CDR3, since the read stops 3 residues before it. The chain couples TRBV7-2 to TRBJ2-1, with D perhaps TRBD2 (5 bases). V lost 1 base, J lost 9 bases, and 13 bases lay in between. The germline gives CDR1 SGHTA, CDR2 FQGNSA. The CDR3 totals 14 residues. The covered CDR3 bases are TGTGCCAGCAGCTTAGGACCTAGCCGGATTGAG. This gives the protein CASSLGPSRIE. The full CDR3 protein reads CASSLGPSRIEQFF.

As to this clone: The read is 3 residues too short to cover the CDR3 end, so that end is filled in from the germline J gene. V is TRBV7-9 and J is TRBJ2-2, with D perhaps TRBD1 (5 bases). There are 15 residues in the CDR3. V was trimmed by 5 bases and J by 6 bases, leaving 16 bases between them. Germline CDR1 and CDR2: SEHNR and FQNEAQ (reference sequence). The DNA read from the CDR3 is TGTGCCAGCAGCCAAGGGGAAGTTGTAGCCGGGGAG. Translated, it gives CASSQGEVVAGE. The whole CDR3 protein reads CASSQGEVVAGELFF.

Comments on this clone: The read ends 3 residues early relative to the CDR3; the germline J gene fills the gap. The gene calls are TRBV19 and TRBJ1-3; TRBD1 aligns across 9 bases. V dropped 5 bases and J dropped 4; count of bases not matched to a gene: 12. The CDR3 has 17 amino acids. Looked up from germline, CDR1 is LNHDA and CDR2 is SQIVND (reference sequence). The part of the CDR3 DNA that was read is TGTGCCAGTAGTCCTCCGGGACAGGGAAAGGCCGGAAACACC. This sequence encodes CASSPPGQGKAGNT. The CDR3 reads in full as CASSPPGQGKAGNTIYF.

As concerns this clone: The read stops 3 residues short of the end of the CDR3; the missing end is completed from the germline J gene. This chain links TRBV11-2 with TRBJ2-3; D is uncertain. V shed 2 bases and J shed 2 bases, with 8 bases lying between them. This CDR3 is built from 14 residues. Germline V CDR1 and CDR2: SGHAT, FQNNGV. Partial CDR3 DNA: TGTGCCAGCAGCTTACGGGTACACACAGATACG. It is translated as CASSLRVHTDT. The CDR3 reads in full as CASSLRVHTDTQYF.

Comments on this clone: The read comes to an end 3 residues before the CDR3 does, leaving the germline J gene to fill in the end. The rearrangement joins TRBV7-2 to TRBJ2-5; D is perhaps TRBD2 (7 bases). Trimming took 0 bases from V and 4 from J, leaving 15 bases between them. Per the germline V gene, CDR1 is SGHTA and CDR2 is FQGNSA. The length of the CDR3 is 16 residues. The sequenced part of the CDR3 DNA is TGTGCCAGCAGCTTAGCCCCCCTGGGGGGGCGAGAGACC. Amino acids: CASSLAPLGGRET. The full CDR3 is CASSLAPLGGRETQYF.

On this clone itself: Read sequence stops 3 residues before the CDR3 end, and the germline J gene provides the missing end. V and J are TRBV13 and TRBJ1-4; TRBD1 is a possible D gene (6 bases). The CDR3 loop spans 14 amino acids. Trimming removed 0 bases at V and 7 bases at J, with 9 bases between. Germline V gene sequence: CDR1 PRHDT, CDR2 FYEKMQ (reference sequence). The part of the CDR3 DNA that was read is TGTGCCAGCAGCTTAGGGGGGGCTGGTGAAAAA. Amino acid sequence: CASSLGGAGEK. The CDR3 in its entirety is CASSLGGAGEKLFF.

Of note for this clone: Read sequence stops 3 residues before the CDR3 end, and the germline J gene provides the missing end. The chain carries TRBV30 and TRBJ1-6; TRBD1 aligns across 7 bases. This CDR3 comprises 17 residues. Germline V gene sequence: CDR1 GTSNPN, CDR2 SVGIG (reference sequence). J lost 11 bases, V lost 0 bases, and 16 bases had no gene match. CDR3 DNA (partial): TGTGCCTGGAGTGTACAAGGCCGACGGGCAGGGGGGCCACCC. Amino acids: CAWSVQGRRAGGPP. The CDR3 in its entirety is CAWSVQGRRAGGPPLHF.

On this clone: Sequencing ends 3 residues short of the CDR3 end; the germline J gene provides the rest. This chain joins TRBV6-2 or TRBV6-3 and TRBJ1-5; D might be TRBD1 (6 bases). There are 15 residues in the CDR3. The germline V gene has CDR1 MNHEY and CDR2 SVGEGT. V gave up 4 bases and J gave up 4 bases, with 14 bases separating them. The sequenced part of the CDR3 DNA is TGTGCCAGCAGTTCCCAGGGGCAGGGAAATCAGCCC. Translated, it gives CASSSQGQGNQP. The complete CDR3 sequence is CASSSQGQGNQPQHF.

With regard to this clone: Coverage ceases 3 residues before the CDR3 finishes, and the germline J gene fills in the end. The chain recombines TRBV7-9 with TRBJ1-4; 8 nucleotides match TRBD1. The length of the CDR3 is 14 residues. The trim removed 6 bases at V and 6 bases at J, leaving 6 bases unmatched. The germline V gene has CDR1 SEHNR and CDR2 FQNEAQ (reference sequence). CDR3 sequence: CASRRTGSDEKLFF. The sequenced CDR3 bases are TGTGCCAGCAGACGGACAGGGTCGGATGAAAAA.

Regarding this clone: Sequencing ends 3 residues short of the CDR3 end; the germline J gene provides the rest. The gene calls are TRBV10-3 and TRBJ2-7; D is unclear. CDR3 length: 12 residues. V shed 1 base and J shed 4 bases, with 5 bases lying between them. Germline-derived CDR1 and CDR2 are ENHRY and SYGVKD. Incomplete CDR3 DNA: TGTGCCATCAGTGAGTTCGGGTACGAG. Translation gives CAISEFGYE. The whole CDR3 is CAISEFGYEQYF.

In regard to this clone: The sequenced fragment ends 3 residues before the CDR3 boundary, so the rest is inferred from the germline J gene. The J gene is TRBJ2-2, the V gene TRBV13; D is possibly TRBD1 (5 bases). Per germline, CDR1 PRHDT and CDR2 FYEKMQ (reference sequence). Trimming cost V 5 bases and J 3 bases, with 13 bases left between them. The CDR3 spans 15 residues. The CDR3 reads CASSQDRRHTGELFF. Incomplete CDR3 DNA: TGTGCCAGCAGCCAAGACAGACGCCACACCGGGGAG.

A remark on this clone: The read terminates 3 residues before the CDR3 end, so the remaining end is supplied by the germline J gene. The chain employs TRBV6-1 and TRBJ1-5; no reliable D call. Germline V lookup: CDR1 MNHNS, CDR2 SASEGT. Deletions cut 2 bases from V and 0 bases from J, with 8 bases between. The CDR3 has 15 residues. The CDR3 protein is CASSERSNSNQPQHF. The part of the CDR3 DNA that was read is TGTGCCAGCAGTGAACGGTCAAATAGCAATCAGCCC.

In regard to this clone: The CDR3 end lies 3 residues beyond the end of the read and is filled in from the germline J gene. The genes are TRBV5-1 and TRBJ1-4; a weak D match, TRBD1 (6 bases). The CDR3 sequence is 15 residues long. The V end was cut by 0 bases, the J end by 1 base, with 7 bases between. CDR1 is SGHRS and CDR2 is YFSETQ in the germline V gene. CDR3 DNA (partial): TGCGCCAGCAGCTTGGGGACAGTAACTAATGAAAAA. This encodes CASSLGTVTNEK. The full CDR3 sequence reads CASSLGTVTNEKLFF.

With regard to this clone: The read is 3 residues too short to cover the CDR3 end, so that end is filled in from the germline J gene. The chain links TRBV20-1 to TRBJ1-2; a weak D match, TRBD1 (6 bases). The CDR3 is 14 amino acids. Trimming took off 6 bases at V and 5 bases at J, with 19 bases between the two ends. The germline V gene encodes CDR1 DFQATT and CDR2 SNEGSKA (reference sequence). CDR3 amino acids: CSAPSLEGGYGYTF. The sequenced CDR3 bases are TGCAGTGCCCCCTCCCTAGAAGGGGGATATGGC.

On this clone: The read gets to within 3 residues of the CDR3 end, and the germline J gene fills in the rest. This chain connects TRBV19 to TRBJ2-5, with D unresolved. Trimming took off 3 bases at V and 5 bases at J, with 10 bases between the two ends. Germline V gene lookup returns CDR1 LNHDA and CDR2 SQIVND (reference sequence). The CDR3 spans 13 residues. The CDR3 here is CASSILVGETQYF. CDR3 bases read: TGTGCCAGTAGTATTCTTGTCGGGGAGACC.

Concerning this clone itself: The read is 3 residues too short to cover the CDR3 end, so that end is filled in from the germline J gene. This rearrangement joins TRBV28 to TRBJ1-2; weak D call: TRBD1 (5 bases). CDR3 length equals 16 residues. Germline CDR1 reads MDHEN; CDR2 reads SYDVKM. The CDR3 bases that were read are TGTGCCAGCACCTCTCTCTTCAAAGGTCCAGGGCACGGC. As protein: CASTSLFKGPGHG. The whole CDR3 sequence reads CASTSLFKGPGHGYTF.

With regard to this clone: The read comes to an end 3 residues before the CDR3 does, leaving the germline J gene to fill in the end. V gene TRBV2 combines with J gene TRBJ2-4; 8 bases agree with TRBD2. This CDR3 is built from 13 residues. Germline lookup yields CDR1 SNHLY and CDR2 FYNNEI. The part of the CDR3 DNA that was read is TGTGCATCCAAGCCGGGGGGGGGAAACATT. Translation: CASKPGGGNI. The entire CDR3 is CASKPGGGNIQYF.

A remark on this clone: The read terminates 3 residues before the CDR3 end, so the remaining end is supplied by the germline J gene. The chain has TRBV6-4 and TRBJ2-3, with 9 bases identical to TRBD2. The CDR3 loop spans 15 amino acids. Losses at the gene ends were 6 bases for V and 0 bases for J; bases not matched to a gene: 4. Looked up from germline, CDR1 is MRHNA and CDR2 is SNTAGT. The CDR3 loop is CASSPTSGSTDTQYF. CDR3 DNA (partial): TGTGCCAGCAGCCCCACTAGCGGGAGCACAGATACG.

Points on this clone: The read ends 3 residues shy of where the CDR3 ends; the end is completed using the germline J gene. The chain joins TRBV5-1 to TRBJ2-6, with D unclear. Germline lookup yields CDR1 SGHRS and CDR2 YFSETQ. The V end lost 4 bases, the J end lost 0 bases, and 8 bases lay between the germline ends. The CDR3 spans 15 residues. Incomplete CDR3 DNA: TGCGCCAGCAGCCTGCAGATCTCTGGGGCCAACGTC. Its protein product is CASSLQISGANV. The full CDR3 sequence reads CASSLQISGANVLTF.